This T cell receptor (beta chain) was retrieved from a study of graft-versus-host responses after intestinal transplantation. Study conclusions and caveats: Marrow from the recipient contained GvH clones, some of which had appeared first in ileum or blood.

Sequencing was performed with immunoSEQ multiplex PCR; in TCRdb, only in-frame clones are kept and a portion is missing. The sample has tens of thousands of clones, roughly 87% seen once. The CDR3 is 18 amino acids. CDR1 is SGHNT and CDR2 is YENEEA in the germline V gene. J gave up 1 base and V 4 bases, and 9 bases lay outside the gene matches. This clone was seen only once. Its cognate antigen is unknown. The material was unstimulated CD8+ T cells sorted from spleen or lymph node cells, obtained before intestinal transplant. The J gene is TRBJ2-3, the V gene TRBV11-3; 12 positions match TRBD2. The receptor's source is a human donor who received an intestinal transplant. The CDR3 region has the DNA TGTGCCAGCAGCTCTTGGACTAGCGGGGACGAGGGCACAGATACGCAGTATTTT. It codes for CASSSWTSGDEGTDTQYF.